Below are 18 T cell receptor beta chains sequenced from a single sample in a study of cytomegalovirus exposure and HLA in healthy donors. TCRdb's table, derived via immunoSEQ multiplex PCR, lists solely in-frame clones and lacks some. The sample includes fewer than 400,000 clones, 88% of them seen just once. Material for sequencing was PBMCs. The receptors shown here come from a young man in good health and CMV-seronegative.

This rearrangement joins TRBV11-2 to TRBJ1-6; 10 bases map to TRBD1. Per the germline V gene, CDR1 is SGHAT and CDR2 is FQNNGV. V was clipped by 1 base and J by 0 bases; unmatched bases: 6. The CDR3 length is 19 residues. CDR3 DNA: TGTGCCAGCAGCTTAGCCCCCCGGACAGGGGGCTCCTATAATTCACCCCTCCACTTT. This encodes CASSLAPRTGGSYNSPLHF.

The gene calls are TRBV6-1 and TRBJ2-3; TRBD2 matches at 9 bases. Germline values: CDR1 MNHNS, CDR2 SASEGT. The CDR3 runs 14 residues. J gave up 1 base and V 6 bases, and 2 bases lay outside the gene matches. CDR3 in DNA: TGTGCCAGCAGGAAGCGGGGGGGCACAGATACGCAGTATTTT. Translation: CASRKRGGTDTQYF.

In this sample, this clone turned up a few times. This chain joins TRBV2 and TRBJ1-6, with no clear D. The germline V gene encodes CDR1 SNHLY and CDR2 FYNNEI. The CDR3 totals 13 residues. V was cut by 2 bases and J by 8 bases, with 7 bases left in between. The CDR3 sequence: CASSELRDSPLHF. CDR3 DNA sequence: TGTGCCAGCAGTGAACTGAGGGATTCACCCCTCCACTTT.

This sequence joins TRBV19 and TRBJ2-2; D gene unclear. CDR1 LNHDA and CDR2 SQIVND come from the germline V gene (reference sequence). The V end lost 8 bases, the J end lost 6 bases, and 7 bases lay between the germline ends. The CDR3 has 11 residues. CDR3 bases: TGTGCCAGTTGGAGTTCCGGGGAGCTGTTTTTT. This codes for CASWSSGELFF.

The CDR3 region has the DNA TGCGCCAGCAGCCAAGACTTCCCACAGGGGTCCTACAATGAGCAGTTCTTC. Translated, it gives CASSQDFPQGSYNEQFF. The chain recombines TRBV4-3 with TRBJ2-1, with 7 bases fitting TRBD1. Germline trimming cut 0 bases from V and 1 base from J; bases unmatched to any gene: 6. CDR3 length equals 17 residues. Germline V gene data show CDR1 as LGHNA and CDR2 as YSLEER.

This chain links TRBV5-1 with TRBJ1-6; D uncertain. Germline V CDR1 and CDR2: SGHRS, YFSETQ. CDR3 length: 17 residues. The V end was cut by 4 bases, the J end by 7 bases, with 21 bases between. The CDR3 sequence is CASSLSPNNLGNSPLHF. DNA of the CDR3: TGCGCCAGCAGCCTTTCTCCAAATAATCTCGGGAATTCACCCCTCCACTTT.

The V and J genes are TRBV30 and TRBJ1-2; no clear D. CDR3 size: 11 residues. CDR1 is GTSNPN, CDR2 SVGIG, per germline (reference sequence). Trimming cost V 2 bases and J 8 bases, with 9 bases left between them. As DNA, the CDR3 is TGTGCCTGGAGTACTAGGAGCGGCTACACCTTC. Translating it yields CAWSTRSGYTF.

The rearrangement uses TRBV7-9 and TRBJ1-1; the match to TRBD1 covers 9 bases. This CDR3 is built from 15 residues. Germline trimming cut 4 bases from V and 3 bases from J; bases unmatched to any gene: 6. From germline, CDR1 is SEHNR and CDR2 FQNEAQ (reference sequence). CDR3 sequence: CASSSLGQGHTEAFF. CDR3 sequence (DNA): TGTGCCAGCAGCTCCCTGGGACAGGGCCACACTGAAGCTTTCTTT.

The chain couples TRBV9 to TRBJ2-1; tentatively, D is TRBD1 (5 bases). This CDR3 has 16 residues. V was clipped by 0 bases and J by 2 bases, with 12 bases between them. Germline lookup yields CDR1 SGDLS and CDR2 YYNGEE. CDR3 sequence (DNA): TGTGCCAGCAGCGTAGAGGTAGGGGTAACCTACAATGAGCAGTTCTTC. Amino acid sequence: CASSVEVGVTYNEQFF.

The chain recombines TRBV6-4 with TRBJ2-7; possibly TRBD1 for D (6 bases). Germline lookup yields CDR1 MRHNA and CDR2 SNTAGT. The CDR3 extends over 16 amino acids. The germline V and J ends were trimmed by 2 bases and 3 bases, with 17 bases remaining between them. The CDR3 loop is CASSDGTPGDGYEQYF. CDR3 nucleotide sequence: TGTGCCAGCAGTGACGGTACCCCAGGGGACGGCTACGAGCAGTACTTC.

The chain couples TRBV5-1 to TRBJ1-3, with TRBD1 matching over 7 bases. V shed 4 bases and J 0 bases; nucleotides not matched to a gene: 7. Germline values: CDR1 SGHRS, CDR2 YFSETQ. This CDR3 is built from 16 residues. CDR3 in DNA: TGCGCCAGCAGCGGGGGACAGTATCTCTCTGGAAACACCATATATTTT. Encoded protein: CASSGGQYLSGNTIYF.

In the case of this clone: Other nucleotide sequences in the sample specify the same CDR3. The chain is built from TRBV5-1 and TRBJ2-7, with D perhaps TRBD2 (5 bases). This CDR3 has 11 residues. CDR1 and CDR2 from the germline V gene are SGHRS and YFSETQ. The germline V and J ends were trimmed by 2 bases and 6 bases, with 6 bases remaining between them. DNA of the CDR3: TGCGCCAGCAGCTTTCGGGGCGAGCAGTACTTC. It codes for CASSFRGEQYF.

V usage is TRBV2 and J usage is TRBJ2-7; TRBD1 might be the D (5 bases). The CDR3 sequence is 14 residues long. The V and J ends lost 3 bases and 3 bases respectively, with 12 bases between them. The germline V gene encodes CDR1 SNHLY and CDR2 FYNNEI. The CDR3 loop is CASSEEQDYYEQYF. DNA for the CDR3: TGTGCCAGCAGTGAGGAACAGGATTACTACGAGCAGTACTTC.

The V gene is TRBV5-4, the J gene TRBJ1-3; D is perhaps TRBD1 (6 bases). Germline assignment: CDR1 SGHNT and CDR2 YYREEE (reference sequence). V was clipped by 2 bases and J by 9 bases, with 6 bases between them. This CDR3 is 11 amino acids long. The CDR3 DNA sequence: TGTGCCAGCAGCTTAGGGGGCACCATATATTTT. Translation: CASSLGGTIYF. The entire variable domain, with the rest obtained from reference TRBV5-4 and TRBJ1-3, is as follows: ETGVTQSPTHLIKTRGQQVTLRCSSQSGHNTVSWYQQALGQGPQFIFQYYREEENGRGNFPPRFSGLQFPNYSSELNVNALELDDSALYLCASSLGGTIYFGEGSWLTVV.

The V call is TRBV7-6, the J call TRBJ2-2; 12 bases fit TRBD2. The J segment lost 2 bases and the V segment lost 5 bases, leaving 6 bases of the junction unmatched. Germline lookup yields CDR1 SGHVS and CDR2 FNYEAQ. The CDR3 has 17 amino acids. This CDR3 reads CASSATSGGRNTGELFF. CDR3 DNA: TGTGCCAGCAGCGCGACTAGCGGGGGACGTAACACCGGGGAGCTGTTTTTT.

J is TRBJ2-1 and V is TRBV7-6; 7 nucleotides align to TRBD2. Germline CDR1 and CDR2: SGHVS and FNYEAQ. The CDR3 consists of 16 residues. J lost 3 bases, V lost 5 bases, and 10 bases had no gene match. CDR3 region: CASSLTGGGNYNEQFF. The CDR3 DNA reads TGTGCCAGCAGCCTAACTGGGGGGGGGAACTACAATGAGCAGTTCTTC.

The chain couples TRBV9 to TRBJ2-2, with D hard to call. In germline, CDR1 is SGDLS, CDR2 YYNGEE. This CDR3 has 14 amino acids. The V and J ends lost 0 bases and 6 bases respectively, with 9 bases between them. The CDR3 DNA follows: TGTGCCAGCAGCGTAGAGACTCCCCCCGGGGAGCTGTTTTTT. Amino acid sequence: CASSVETPPGELFF.

The chain joins TRBV6-1 to TRBJ2-3; TRBD2 matches 10 bases. Germline trimming cut 2 bases from V and 4 bases from J; bases unmatched to any gene: 6. CDR3 length: 16 amino acids. Germline CDR1 is MNHNS and CDR2 is SASEGT. Written as DNA, the CDR3 is TGTGCCAGCAGTGAAATAGCGGGGGGCCAGGCAGATACGCAGTATTTT. This sequence encodes CASSEIAGGQADTQYF.